This TCR beta chain comes out of a study of blood T cell repertoires in COVID-19. As for the study in general: Samples came from the United States, Italy and Spain, spanning acute and convalescent COVID-19.

As processed by the authors: Amplification from reference gene primers served as the basis for estimated nucleated cell counts. Generated by immunoSEQ multiplex PCR, the TCRdb table keeps only in-frame clones and is missing some. V and J calls and clone size are as listed in that table; D and trimming were resolved from the DNA. The sample consists of more than 250,000 clones, about 89% of them appearing once. CDR3 length equals 15 residues. Per germline, CDR1 MNHEY and CDR2 SVGAGI. V lost 6 bases, J lost 2 bases, and 8 bases stayed unmatched. This clonotype was sampled from a man aged 18 to 30 who had recovered from COVID-19. Sequencing used peripheral blood. This chain uses TRBV6-5 with TRBJ2-3; TRBD1 matches at 7 bases. This CDR3 reads CASRRDRDYTDTQYF. The CDR3 DNA sequence: TGTGCCAGCAGACGCGACAGGGATTACACAGATACGCAGTATTTT.